The 28 T cell receptor beta chains in this list originate from one sample, sequenced in a study of identical twins. Each CDR3 protein gets one entry after TCRdb re-called the 5' RACE reads with MiXCR. The sample holds roughly 1,500,000 distinct CDR3 sequences, 25% to 35% seen once. The material sequenced was cord blood. All receptors derive from a newborn girl in good health.

This clonotype has a handful of counts. The chain has TRBV7-8 and TRBJ2-2; 11 bases fit TRBD2. Germline V CDR1 and CDR2: SGHVS, FQNEAQ. Germline trimming cut 5 bases from V and 2 bases from J; bases unmatched to any gene: 13. The CDR3 is 19 residues long. The CDR3: CASSRDGSGRAANTGELFF. The CDR3 DNA reads TGTGCCAGCAGCAGAGACGGTAGCGGGAGGGCCGCTAACACCGGGGAGCTGTTTTTT.

This clonotype was seen only a few times. The chain joins TRBV13 to TRBJ1-6; D not resolved. Germline V gene sequence: CDR1 PRHDT, CDR2 FYEKMQ (reference sequence). This CDR3 has 13 residues. Between the trimmed V and J ends, which lost 3 bases and 6 bases, there was a span of 6 bases. The CDR3 is CASSFWGNSPLHF. Here the CDR3 DNA reads TGTGCCAGCAGCTTCTGGGGTAATTCACCCCTCCACTTT.

A few counts support this clonotype. The J gene is TRBJ2-7, the V gene TRBV5-1; D ambiguous. Germline V gene sequence: CDR1 SGHRS, CDR2 YFSETQ. The CDR3 extends over 14 amino acids. Trimming removed 1 base at V and 2 bases at J, with 10 bases between. This chain's CDR3 is CASSLTFLAYEQYF. The CDR3 region has the DNA TGCGCCAGCAGCTTGACCTTTTTAGCCTACGAGCAGTACTTC.

This clonotype was found a few times. The chain employs TRBV4-2 and TRBJ1-6; a weak D match, TRBD1 (5 bases). CDR3 length: 17 residues. Trimming stripped 0 bases from V and 5 bases from J, with 14 bases between. Germline CDR1 is LGHNA and CDR2 is YNFKEQ. The DNA of the CDR3 is TGTGCCAGCAGCCAAGATTTCAGGGTACCGGATAATTCACCCCTCCACTTT. It specifies CASSQDFRVPDNSPLHF.

This clonotype has just one count. Possible read error: a much larger clone is one base away. The V and J genes are TRBV4-2 and TRBJ2-1, with D perhaps matching TRBD1 (6 bases). The CDR3 has 14 amino acids. Germline CDR1 reads LGHNA; CDR2 reads YNFKEQ. DNA of the CDR3: TGTGCCAGCAGCCAAGAGGACAGCAGTTACGAGCGGTTCTTC. It is translated as CASSQEDSSYERFF.

This clonotype has just a few counts. The chain is built from TRBV15 and TRBJ2-7; no definite D call. The ends were cut back, 6 bases at V and 4 bases at J, with 16 bases in the middle. This CDR3 contains 14 residues. Germline V gene sequence: CDR1 LNHNV, CDR2 YYDKDF (reference sequence). In nucleotides, the CDR3 is TGTGCCACCAGTCCTGGACCATCAAGGTACGAGCAGTACTTC. This sequence encodes CATSPGPSRYEQYF.

This clonotype was observed a handful of times. The J gene is TRBJ1-5, the V gene TRBV6-1; D is perhaps TRBD1 (6 bases). The CDR3 runs 15 residues. V was shortened by 11 bases and J by 0 bases, with 17 bases between the two germline ends. In germline, CDR1 is MNHNS, CDR2 SASEGT. This CDR3 reads CAAGGTTLSNQPQHF. CDR3 coding DNA: TGTGCCGCGGGCGGGACAACACTTAGCAATCAGCCCCAGCATTTT.

V usage is TRBV4-1 and J usage is TRBJ2-4; TRBD2 matches at 13 bases. The junction had 12 bases not matched to a gene; V was cut back by 2 bases and J by 5 bases. This CDR3 spans 19 amino acids. Germline V gives CDR1 MGHRA, CDR2 YSYEKL. CDR3 nucleotide sequence: TGCGCCAGCAGCCAACTCTTACTAGCGGGAGGGCCAGGGCAAAACATTCAGTACTTC. Translation gives CASSQLLLAGGPGQNIQYF.

The chain has TRBV12-3 or TRBV12-4 and TRBJ2-3; 9 positions match TRBD2. With 4 bases clipped from V and 3 bases from J, the junction kept 5 bases outside the gene matches. The CDR3 length is 15 residues. For the CDR3, the DNA is TGTGCCAGCAGTTCTGCGACTAGCGGTACAGATACGCAGTATTTT. Protein sequence: CASSSATSGTDTQYF.

This clonotype came up a few times. The chain couples TRBV20-1 to TRBJ2-1; 13 nucleotides line up with TRBD2. This CDR3 is 16 amino acids long. Germline lookup yields CDR1 DFQATT and CDR2 SNEGSKA (reference sequence). J was trimmed by 7 bases and V by 4 bases; bases with no gene match: 10. CDR3 amino acids: CSATRLAGGSQNEQFF. The CDR3 region has the DNA TGCAGTGCTACTAGACTAGCGGGGGGTAGCCAAAATGAGCAGTTCTTC.

The rearrangement uses TRBV28 and TRBJ1-2; D is possibly TRBD1 (5 bases). This CDR3 has 12 amino acids. Germline V CDR1 and CDR2: MDHEN, SYDVKM. V lost 11 bases, J lost 4 bases, and 14 bases lay in between. CDR3 coding DNA: TGTGCCGGTAACACGGGGGGCTATGGCTACACCTTC. It is translated as CAGNTGGYGYTF.

The chain employs TRBV5-1 and TRBJ2-5; the match to TRBD2 covers 9 bases. From germline, CDR1 is SGHRS and CDR2 YFSETQ. This CDR3 has 14 residues. Trimming took 4 bases from V and 4 from J; bases not matched to a gene: 5. CDR3 sequence: CASSHGTSRETQYF. CDR3 nucleotide sequence: TGCGCCAGCAGCCACGGGACTAGCAGAGAGACCCAGTACTTC.

This clonotype appeared many times. The junction differs from germline at one of its ends, possibly a read error. V and J are TRBV5-1 and TRBJ2-3; 7 bases fit TRBD2. The germline gives CDR1 SGHRS, CDR2 YFSETQ. This CDR3 is built from 13 residues. Here the CDR3 DNA reads TGTGCCAGCAGTTTACGGGGGGCAGATACGCAGTATTTT. This gives the protein CASSLRGADTQYF.

This clonotype was observed a few times. The chain couples TRBV20-1 to TRBJ2-1; D not certain. From germline, CDR1 is DFQATT and CDR2 SNEGSKA (reference sequence). The CDR3 sequence is 13 residues long. Between the trimmed V and J ends, which lost 4 bases and 4 bases, there was a span of 11 bases. The DNA for the CDR3 is TGCAGTGCTACGCTTCGATCTTACAATGAGCAGTTCTTC. Residues: CSATLRSYNEQFF.

Only a few counts were recorded for this clonotype. The chain uses TRBV10-2 and TRBJ1-2; unclear D gene. CDR3 length equals 12 residues. The germline CDR1 and CDR2 sequences are WSHSY and SAAADI. V was cut by 4 bases and J by 5 bases, with 8 bases left in between. The CDR3 DNA is TGCGCCAGCAGTGTAGACTGGTATGGCTACACCTTC. It is translated as CASSVDWYGYTF.

This clonotype was counted only a few times. This sequence joins TRBV3-1 and TRBJ2-3; a possible D gene is TRBD2 (6 bases). The CDR3 length is 16 residues. Germline lookup yields CDR1 LGHDT and CDR2 YNNKEL (reference sequence). V was trimmed by 1 base and J by 2 bases, leaving 13 bases between them. CDR3 in amino acids: CASSQVHGLNTDTQYF. For the CDR3, the DNA is TGTGCCAGCAGCCAAGTTCACGGACTAAACACAGATACGCAGTATTTT.

Points on this clonotype: Here the CDR3 omits its conserved ending phenylalanine or tryptophan, so a read error is the likely source. The chain joins TRBV4-2 to TRBJ2-4, with 7 positions matching TRBD2. The DNA end is more similar to TRBJ2-7, so the J call may be wrong. The CDR3 covers 15 residues. From germline, CDR1 is LGHNA and CDR2 YNFKEQ. CDR3 sequence (DNA): TGTGCCGGCCCTTGCCGGGGAGGGCCTCCCTACGAGCAGTACTTA. Translation: CAGPCRGGPPYEQYL.

The rearrangement links TRBV4-1 to TRBJ1-4, with TRBD1 identical over 10 bases. This CDR3 contains 15 residues. Germline V lookup: CDR1 MGHRA, CDR2 YSYEKL. The V gene end was trimmed by 4 bases and the J gene end by 13 bases; junction bases not matched to a gene: 12. The CDR3 DNA sequence: TGCGCCAGCAGCCTAAGAGGACAGGGGGGTAGGGCACTGTTTTTT. Translation: CASSLRGQGGRALFF.

Only a few counts were recorded for this clonotype. This rearrangement joins TRBV12-3 or TRBV12-4 to TRBJ1-2; D possibly corresponds to TRBD1 (5 bases). The CDR3 runs to 15 residues. V lost 6 bases and J lost 5, with 19 bases in between. Here the CDR3 reads CASRTGTQSGYGYTF. The CDR3, as DNA: TGTGCCAGCAGAACCGGGACTCAGTCGGGGTATGGCTACACCTTC.

The genes are TRBV7-2 and TRBJ2-7; 11 bases align to TRBD1. CDR1 is SGHTA and CDR2 is FQGNSA in the germline V gene. This CDR3 spans 14 amino acids. V lost 5 bases, J lost 0 bases, and 0 bases stayed unmatched. Here the CDR3 DNA reads TGTGCCAGCAGCGGACAGGGGGCCTCCTACGAGCAGTACTTC. Translating it yields CASSGQGASYEQYF. The whole variable domain, remainder taken from reference TRBV7-2 and TRBJ2-7, is GAGVSQSPSNKVTEKGKDVELRCDPISGHTALYWYRQSLGQGLEFLIYFQGNSAPDKSGLPSDRFSAERTGGSVSTLTIQRTQQEDSAVYLCASSGQGASYEQYFGPGTRLTVT.

This clonotype appeared a single time. Possible read error: a much larger clone is one base away. The chain combines TRBV15 with TRBJ2-5; possibly TRBD1 or TRBD2 for D (5 bases each). Per the germline V gene, CDR1 is LNHNV and CDR2 is YYDKDF (reference sequence). V was trimmed by 3 bases and J by 11 bases, leaving 19 bases between them. The CDR3 runs 14 residues. CDR3 loop: CATSRGAQVYTQYF. In DNA, the CDR3 is TGTGCCACCAGCAGGGGAGCACAGGTTTACACTCAGTACTTC. The entire variable domain, with the rest obtained from reference TRBV15 and TRBJ2-5, is as follows: DAMVIQNPRYQVTQFGKPVTLSCSQTLNHNVMYWYQQKSSQAPKLLFHYYDKDFNNEADTPDNFQSRRPNTSFCFLDIRSPGLGDTAMYLCATSRGAQVYTQYFGPGTRLLVL.

This clonotype was observed a few times. CDR3 amino acids: CASNPSRLGNEQFF. CDR3 DNA: TGTGCCAGCAACCCCAGCCGACTCGGAAATGAGCAGTTCTTC. The chain links TRBV6-1 to TRBJ2-1; D gene uncertain. This CDR3 is 14 amino acids long. The germline CDR1 and CDR2 sequences are MNHNS and SASEGT. Trimming stripped 7 bases from V and 7 bases from J, with 17 bases between.

This clonotype was recorded once. The gene calls are TRBV25-1 and TRBJ2-3, with D tentatively TRBD1 or TRBD2 (5 bases each). V shed 4 bases and J shed 1 base, with 12 bases lying between them. CDR1 is MGHDK, CDR2 SYGVNS, per germline. The CDR3 length is 15 residues. CDR3 in DNA: TGTGCCAGCAGTGCCAATCTGGGGGGCACAGATACGCAGTATTTT. Protein: CASSANLGGTDTQYF.

There are a few counts of this clonotype. The V and J genes are TRBV5-1 and TRBJ1-5, with D perhaps matching TRBD1 (6 bases). CDR3 length equals 15 residues. The germline gives CDR1 SGHRS, CDR2 YFSETQ. V lost 2 bases, J lost 6 bases, and 15 bases lay in between. The CDR3: CASSFTSGVGQPQHF. The CDR3 DNA is TGCGCCAGCAGCTTTACCTCAGGGGTCGGTCAGCCCCAGCATTTT. Using reference TRBV5-1 and TRBJ1-5 for the parts outside the CDR3, the full variable domain is KAGVTQTPRYLIKTRGQQVTLSCSPISGHRSVSWYQQTPGQGLQFLFEYFSETQRNKGNFPGRFSGRQFSNSRSEMNVSTLELGDSALYLCASSFTSGVGQPQHFGDGTRLSIL.

CDR3 coding DNA: TGTGCCACCAGTGATTTGCCGTCTGAAGAGCAGTTCTTC. Encoded protein: CATSDLPSEEQFF. V gene TRBV24-1 combines with J gene TRBJ2-1; no clear D. Germline CDR1 reads KGHDR; CDR2 reads SFDVKD. CDR3 size: 13 residues. The V and J ends lost 0 bases and 10 bases respectively, with 9 bases between them.

This clonotype was picked up many times. The rearrangement links TRBV10-3 to TRBJ2-7, with 7 bases lining up with TRBD2. The ends lost 6 bases at V and 2 bases at J; junction bases unmatched: 1. Germline V gene lookup returns CDR1 ENHRY and CDR2 SYGVKD. There are 12 residues in the CDR3. The CDR3 protein is CAIRSGTYEQYF. Written as DNA, the CDR3 is TGTGCCATCAGGAGCGGGACCTACGAGCAGTACTTC.

This chain uses TRBV2 with TRBJ2-7; tentatively, D is TRBD1 (7 bases). The V end lost 8 bases, the J end lost 3 bases, and 17 bases lay between the germline ends. This CDR3 is built from 14 residues. Germline CDR1 reads SNHLY; CDR2 reads FYNNEI. The CDR3 is CASSGGTAHYEQYF. CDR3 nucleotide sequence: TGTGCCAGCTCCGGAGGGACAGCCCACTACGAGCAGTACTTC.

This chain joins TRBV4-2 and TRBJ2-3, with no clear D. This CDR3 region has 17 residues. From germline, CDR1 is LGHNA and CDR2 YNFKEQ. V lost 0 bases to trimming and J lost 2 bases, with 15 bases between them. DNA for the CDR3: TGTGCCAGCAGCCAAGATTCGGTTCCCTCCCTCACAGATACGCAGTATTTT. Protein: CASSQDSVPSLTDTQYF.